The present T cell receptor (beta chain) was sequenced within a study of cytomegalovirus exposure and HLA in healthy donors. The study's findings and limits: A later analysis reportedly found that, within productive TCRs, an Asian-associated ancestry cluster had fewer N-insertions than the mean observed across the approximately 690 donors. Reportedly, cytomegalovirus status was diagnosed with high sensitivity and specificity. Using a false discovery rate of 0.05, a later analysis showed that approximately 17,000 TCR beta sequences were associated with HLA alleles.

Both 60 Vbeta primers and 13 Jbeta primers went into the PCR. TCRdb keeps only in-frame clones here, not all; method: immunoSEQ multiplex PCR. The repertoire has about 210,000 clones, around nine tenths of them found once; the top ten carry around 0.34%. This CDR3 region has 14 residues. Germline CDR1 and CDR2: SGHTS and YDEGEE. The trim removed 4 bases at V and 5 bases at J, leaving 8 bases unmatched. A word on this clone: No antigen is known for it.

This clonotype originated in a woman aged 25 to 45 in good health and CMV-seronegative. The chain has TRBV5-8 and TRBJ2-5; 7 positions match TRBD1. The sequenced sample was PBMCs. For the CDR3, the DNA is TGTGCCAGCAGCAGGGACAGCCCTTGGGAGACCCAGTACTTC. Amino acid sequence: CASSRDSPWETQYF.